The next 19 T cell receptor beta chains were all read from a single sample in a study of blood T cell repertoires in COVID-19. Assay used: immunoSEQ multiplex PCR; TCRdb lists only in-frame clones, some missing. Of about 170,000 clones listed, roughly 84% are singletons. Sequencing was done on a sample of peripheral blood. The origin of the receptors is a man between 65 and 85 years old with active or convalescent COVID-19.

V usage is TRBV4-2 and J usage is TRBJ2-5, with TRBD2 matching over 13 bases. Losses at the gene ends were 3 bases for V and 5 bases for J; bases not matched to a gene: 6. This CDR3 contains 16 residues. The germline V gene encodes CDR1 LGHNA and CDR2 YNFKEQ. The CDR3 reads CASSHSGTSGVETQYF. In DNA, the CDR3 is TGTGCCAGCAGCCACTCCGGGACTAGCGGGGTTGAGACCCAGTACTTC.

This chain connects TRBV4-3 to TRBJ2-1; D may be TRBD2 (6 bases). There are 16 residues in the CDR3. Trimming left V 1 base short and J 8 bases short, with 18 bases between. CDR1 and CDR2 (germline): LGHNA, YSLEER. The CDR3 reads CASSQVGGLRGYEQFF. The CDR3 DNA reads TGCGCCAGCAGCCAAGTAGGAGGGCTCCGGGGGTATGAGCAGTTCTTC.

The chain couples TRBV5-5 to TRBJ1-3; D unclear. This CDR3 is built from 15 residues. The V end was cut by 4 bases, the J end by 0 bases, with 11 bases between. Germline lookup yields CDR1 SGHKS and CDR2 YYEKEE (reference sequence). The CDR3 coding sequence is TGTGCCAGCAGCCTACAGTTGGGCTCTGGAAACACCATATATTTT. Protein sequence: CASSLQLGSGNTIYF. Combining the CDR3 with reference TRBV5-5 and TRBJ1-3 gives the whole variable domain DAGVTQSPTHLIKTRGQQVTLRCSPISGHKSVSWYQQVLGQGPQFIFQYYEKEERGRGNFPDRFSARQFPNYSSELNVNALLLGDSALYLCASSLQLGSGNTIYFGEGSWLTVV.

The chain joins TRBV7-2 to TRBJ1-2, with 8 bases aligning to TRBD1. The CDR3 sequence is 15 residues long. Germline V lookup: CDR1 SGHTA, CDR2 FQGNSA. J was trimmed by 4 bases and V by 5 bases; bases with no gene match: 9. The CDR3 coding sequence is TGTGCCAGCAGCCCCGACAGGGGCGCCTTCTATGGCTACACCTTC. It translates to CASSPDRGAFYGYTF.

The V and J genes are TRBV19 and TRBJ2-1, with 10 nucleotides matching TRBD2. Germline values: CDR1 LNHDA, CDR2 SQIVND (reference sequence). The junction had 6 bases not matched to a gene; V was cut back by 1 base and J by 9 bases. The CDR3 covers 15 residues. In DNA, the CDR3 is TGTGCCAGTAGTATAGGGAGCGGGAGGGGGAGTGAGCAGTTCTTC. Its translation is CASSIGSGRGSEQFF.

This rearrangement joins TRBV18 to TRBJ1-1; TRBD1 might be the D (6 bases). There are 14 residues in the CDR3. V lost 4 bases and J 5 bases, leaving 14 bases between the germline ends. Germline V lookup: CDR1 KGHSH, CDR2 LQKENI. The DNA of the CDR3 is TGTGCCAGCTCACTAACAGGGTTCCAGACTGAAGCTTTCTTT. Protein product: CASSLTGFQTEAFF.

J is TRBJ2-7 and V is TRBV5-5; TRBD2 matches at 7 bases. CDR3 length: 15 residues. Trimming removed 3 bases from V and 6 bases from J; junction bases left unmatched: 12. Germline-derived CDR1 and CDR2 are SGHKS and YYEKEE (reference sequence). The CDR3 loop is CASSSTGTPGGEQYF. In DNA, the CDR3 is TGTGCCAGCAGCTCAACCGGGACTCCGGGGGGCGAGCAGTACTTC.

The chain has TRBV2 and TRBJ2-7; D might be TRBD1 (5 bases). This CDR3 is 15 amino acids long. Germline loops: CDR1 SNHLY, CDR2 FYNNEI. Trimming shortened V by 2 bases and J by 1 base, and 12 bases separated the two germline ends. CDR3 region: CASSEMGQGSYEQYF. The CDR3 region has the DNA TGTGCCAGCAGTGAAATGGGGCAGGGATCCTACGAGCAGTACTTC.

This clone has just a few counts. The chain is built from TRBV7-2 and TRBJ1-5; TRBD1 might be the D (6 bases). This CDR3 is 15 amino acids long. The germline CDR1 and CDR2 sequences are SGHTA and FQGNSA. The germline V and J ends were trimmed by 5 bases and 6 bases, with 17 bases remaining between them. CDR3 sequence: CASSADRAGVQPQHF. CDR3 DNA: TGTGCCAGCAGCGCAGACCGGGCAGGGGTTCAGCCCCAGCATTTT.

V and J are TRBV19 and TRBJ1-1; a possible D gene is TRBD1 (5 bases). The V gene's germline CDR1 is LNHDA and CDR2 SQIVND (reference sequence). There are 13 residues in the CDR3. V lost 5 bases to trimming and J lost 6 bases, with 13 bases between them. CDR3 region: CASSAMGGSEAFF. In nucleotides, the CDR3 is TGTGCCAGTAGTGCAATGGGGGGGTCTGAAGCTTTCTTT.

This chain joins TRBV5-4 and TRBJ2-5; maybe TRBD1 (6 bases). The V gene's germline CDR1 is SGHNT and CDR2 YYREEE (reference sequence). Between the trimmed V and J ends, which lost 2 bases and 0 bases, there was a span of 11 bases. CDR3 length: 15 residues. Here the CDR3 reads CASSFSTGNQETQYF. The CDR3 DNA is TGTGCCAGCAGCTTCTCTACAGGGAACCAAGAGACCCAGTACTTC.

The chain has TRBV5-6 and TRBJ2-1, with a weak D call TRBD2 (7 bases). The ends were cut back, 4 bases at V and 7 bases at J, with 15 bases in the middle. CDR1 is SGHDT and CDR2 is YYEEEE in the germline V gene. The CDR3 has 14 amino acids. The CDR3 region is CASSPEGGRNEQFF. The DNA for the CDR3 is TGTGCCAGCAGCCCCGAGGGGGGGCGGAATGAGCAGTTCTTC.

The chain recombines TRBV11-3 with TRBJ1-6; no clear D gene. CDR1 is SGHNT, CDR2 YENEEA, per germline. V was trimmed by 3 bases and J by 6 bases, leaving 6 bases between them. The CDR3 length is 13 residues. DNA for the CDR3: TGTGCCAGCAGCTTCACAGTTAATTCACCCCTCCACTTT. Translation: CASSFTVNSPLHF.

The chain carries TRBV5-1 and TRBJ1-4; 9 positions agree with TRBD1. V shed 5 bases and J 8 bases; nucleotides not matched to a gene: 7. Germline CDR1 SGHRS, CDR2 YFSETQ. The CDR3 consists of 14 residues. Here the CDR3 reads CASSRDRESEKLFF. CDR3 bases: TGCGCCAGCAGTCGGGACAGGGAGTCAGAAAAACTGTTTTTT.

V is TRBV5-1 and J is TRBJ2-2; unclear D gene. Germline V CDR1 and CDR2: SGHRS, YFSETQ. With 0 bases removed from V and 0 bases from J, the gap between germline ends came to 6 bases. The CDR3 spans 15 residues. For the CDR3, the DNA is TGCGCCAGCAGCTTGGTTCCATCGAACACCGGGGAGCTGTTTTTT. It encodes CASSLVPSNTGELFF.

The genes are TRBV29-1 and TRBJ2-5; D is perhaps TRBD1 (5 bases). Germline CDR1 and CDR2: SQVTM and ANQGSEA. The CDR3 contains 12 residues. Deletions cut 3 bases from V and 5 bases from J, with 10 bases between. In nucleotides, the CDR3 is TGCAGCGTTGACAGGGCCTTGGAGACCCAGTACTTC. Translated: CSVDRALETQYF.

This clone was detected once. This chain uses TRBV29-1 with TRBJ2-7; 10 nucleotides agree with TRBD2. With V trimmed by 1 base and J by 4 bases, 10 bases remained unmatched. The CDR3 extends over 16 amino acids. Germline V CDR1 and CDR2: SQVTM, ANQGSEA. CDR3 loop: CSVEALLAGVQYEQYF. The CDR3 coding sequence is TGCAGCGTTGAAGCCCTCCTAGCGGGAGTCCAGTACGAGCAGTACTTC.

The genes are TRBV6-2 or TRBV6-3 and TRBJ1-4; the match to TRBD1 covers 9 bases. Germline V gene data show CDR1 as MNHEY and CDR2 as SVGEGT. The J segment lost 7 bases and the V segment lost 5 bases, leaving 11 bases of the junction unmatched. CDR3 length equals 16 residues. Here the CDR3 reads CASSPVLGQGSEKLFF. Written as DNA, the CDR3 is TGTGCCAGCAGTCCAGTTCTCGGACAGGGGTCTGAAAAACTGTTTTTT.

The chain recombines TRBV7-9 with TRBJ2-7; 7 bases line up with TRBD2. The V gene's germline CDR1 is SEHNR and CDR2 FQNEAQ (reference sequence). The trim removed 5 bases at V and 5 bases at J, leaving 15 bases unmatched. The CDR3 contains 16 residues. The CDR3 protein is CASSPPTGLAVDEQYF. For the CDR3, the DNA is TGTGCCAGCAGCCCACCGACGGGGCTAGCGGTGGACGAGCAGTACTTC.